The 9 T cell receptor beta chains below come from one sample, sequenced in a study of blood T cell repertoires in COVID-19. Sequencing used immunoSEQ multiplex PCR; TCRdb keeps in-frame clones, though not all of them. The profile covers 90,000 to 120,000 clones, with more than 85% appearing a single time and 0.97% taken by the ten largest. Sample: peripheral blood. These receptor sequences come from a man aged 60 to 69 with acute or convalescent COVID-19.

CDR3 sequence (DNA): TGTGCCTGGAGGTCATCGGGACTCTCTGGAAACACCATATATTTT. Translation: CAWRSSGLSGNTIYF. The V gene is TRBV30, the J gene TRBJ1-3, with D maybe TRBD1 (5 bases). CDR1 and CDR2 from the germline V gene are GTSNPN and SVGIG (reference sequence). This CDR3 is 15 amino acids long. Deletions cut 3 bases from V and 0 bases from J, with 12 bases between.

The V and J genes are TRBV19 and TRBJ2-5, with a weak D call TRBD2 (6 bases). The germline V and J ends were trimmed by 1 base and 2 bases, with 11 bases remaining between them. Germline lookup yields CDR1 LNHDA and CDR2 SQIVND (reference sequence). This CDR3 spans 15 amino acids. The CDR3 nucleotides are TGTGCCAGTAGTATAGGGGGACTGGTACAAGAGACCCAGTACTTC. Encoded protein: CASSIGGLVQETQYF.

The chain has TRBV10-2 and TRBJ2-7; 7 nucleotides match TRBD1. The germline gives CDR1 WSHSY, CDR2 SAAADI. The CDR3 sequence is 17 residues long. Trimming removed 5 bases from V and 1 base from J; junction bases left unmatched: 14. The CDR3 nucleotides are TGCGCCAGCAGTAAACAACAGGGGCAACTTATGTCCTACGAGCAGTACTTC. Its translation: CASSKQQGQLMSYEQYF.

The chain employs TRBV13 and TRBJ2-7, with TRBD2 matching 7 bases. From germline, CDR1 is PRHDT and CDR2 FYEKMQ (reference sequence). V was pared by 8 bases and J by 4 bases, with 14 bases of the junction left unmatched. This CDR3 contains 15 residues. The CDR3 loop reads CASATSGGEIYEQYF. CDR3 DNA: TGTGCCAGCGCCACCTCGGGAGGAGAGATTTACGAGCAGTACTTC.

The chain has TRBV7-9 and TRBJ2-5, with a possible D match to TRBD1 (6 bases). CDR1 and CDR2 from the germline V gene are SEHNR and FQNEAQ (reference sequence). This CDR3 contains 15 residues. Trimming pared 3 bases from V and 0 bases from J, leaving 11 bases between. The CDR3 sequence is CASSFSDRYQETQYF. The CDR3 DNA follows: TGTGCCAGCAGCTTCTCTGACAGGTACCAAGAGACCCAGTACTTC.

The chain links TRBV2 to TRBJ1-3; no clear D gene. The CDR3 contains 15 residues. V shed 1 base and J shed 1 base, with 8 bases lying between them. Germline values: CDR1 SNHLY, CDR2 FYNNEI. This CDR3 is CASSEEARSGNTIYF. The CDR3 coding sequence is TGTGCCAGCAGTGAAGAAGCCAGGTCTGGAAACACCATATATTTT.

This chain connects TRBV5-1 to TRBJ1-1; the D gene is possibly TRBD1 (5 bases). The germline gives CDR1 SGHRS, CDR2 YFSETQ. Trimming took 0 bases from V and 0 from J, leaving 15 bases between them. The CDR3 spans 17 residues. The CDR3 protein is CASSLARPTGVNTEAFF. Here the CDR3 DNA reads TGCGCCAGCAGCTTGGCCAGGCCCACGGGGGTGAACACTGAAGCTTTCTTT.

This clone has a single count. The V and J genes are TRBV24-1 and TRBJ1-5; TRBD1 is a possible D gene (6 bases). Trimming shortened V by 4 bases and J by 2 bases, and 14 bases separated the two germline ends. Germline CDR1 is KGHDR and CDR2 is SFDVKD. This CDR3 region has 16 residues. The CDR3 is CATSDSQGLGNQPQHF. The CDR3 DNA reads TGTGCCACCAGTGACTCACAGGGCCTTGGCAATCAGCCCCAGCATTTT.

This chain uses TRBV19 with TRBJ1-5; no reliable D call. The V gene's germline CDR1 is LNHDA and CDR2 SQIVND (reference sequence). Trimming left V 3 bases short and J 2 bases short, with 17 bases between. The CDR3 covers 17 residues. CDR3 sequence: CASSMSGRRIGNQPQHF. The CDR3 DNA follows: TGTGCCAGTAGTATGTCGGGGAGACGGATCGGCAATCAGCCCCAGCATTTT.